The rows below give T cell receptor beta chains drawn from one sample of a study of vaccination effects on CD4 cells after COVID-19. No cognate antigen is known for these TCRs. Using immunoSEQ multiplex PCR, the repertoire was profiled, and TCRdb retains in-frame clones only, with some absent. The table has around 33,000 clones, 55% to 70% seen once. The sequencing used CD4+ T cells from PBMCs cultured with SARS-CoV-2 spike peptides, collected after COVID-19 vaccination. These receptor sequences come from a human donor who received a COVID-19 vaccine. Each CDR3 is given with its conserved first and last residue. Each record gives: D gene, V gene, CDR3 protein. D genes are given only for firm matches.

TRBD2 | TRBV7-2 | CASRRGGGAETQYF
. | TRBV7-7 | CASSLGEKHYEQYF
TRBD2 | TRBV4-1 | CASSSGLAAGELFF
. | TRBV5-1 | CASSIGGPSGSNQPQHF
. | TRBV3-1/TRBV3-2 | CASSQSHFSNQPQHF
. | TRBV5-1 | CASTLGQQETQYF
TRBD2 | TRBV27 | CASRDYSYNEQFF
TRBD1 | TRBV29-1 | CSGTQGASTGELFF
. | TRBV18 | CASSPQDSVYGYTF
. | TRBV3-1/TRBV3-2 | CASSQDVSAKAETQYF
TRBD1 | TRBV24-1 | CATSDPGTGGSYEQYF
. | TRBV6-5 | CASSPDRSSYNEQFF
. | TRBV10-3 | CAISGMNTEAFF
TRBD1 | TRBV6-5 | CASSQRMDRGHEQYF
. | TRBV11-2 | CASSKGGGKETQYF
. | TRBV6-5 | CASTQGPPGTEAFF
TRBD1 | TRBV27 | CASSLSSLQGGLRHGYTF
TRBD1 | TRBV9 | CASSVADRVPGANVLTF
. | TRBV5-1 | CASSLLPAGINYGYTF
. | TRBV3-1/TRBV3-2 | CASSLPGRLATDTQYF
. | TRBV14 | CASSRAAYGNTIYF
. | TRBV11-2 | CASSLDRETQYF
TRBD1 | TRBV30 | CAWSLTGGMYF
. | TRBV6-5 | CASSYATSYEQYF
. | TRBV4-1 | CASSQNSYANSPLHF